This is a list of T cell receptor beta chains from one sample in a study of cytomegalovirus exposure and HLA in healthy donors. Data came from immunoSEQ multiplex PCR; TCRdb stores just in-frame clones and leaves some out. The repertoire includes about 130,000 clones, 65% to 90% of them detected once, and 2.5% to 3.5% sits in the top ten. Sequenced material: PBMCs. The receptors derive from a young woman in good health and CMV-seropositive. Each CDR3 is given with its conserved first and last residue. Each record gives: J gene, D gene, clone size, V gene, CDR3 DNA, CDR3 protein. The D gene is left open where the match is weak. Size is stated for part of the rows, as once, few or many counts, or as a class when the clone is expanded.

j_call: TRBJ1-3; d_call: -; clone_size: -; v_call: TRBV10-3; cdr3_nt: TGTGCCAACTCTGGCGGAACAGGAACCTCTGGAAACACCATATATTTT; cdr3_aa: CANSGGTGTSGNTIYF
j_call: TRBJ1-1; d_call: -; clone_size: -; v_call: TRBV6-5; cdr3_nt: TGTGCCAGCATAGGGCAGGGCACTGAAGCTTTCTTT; cdr3_aa: CASIGQGTEAFF
j_call: TRBJ1-2; d_call: TRBD1; clone_size: -; v_call: TRBV6-6; cdr3_nt: TGTGCCAGCAGTTACTCGCAGGGGGAGAACGGCTACACCTTC; cdr3_aa: CASSYSQGENGYTF
j_call: TRBJ2-3; d_call: -; clone_size: -; v_call: TRBV10-2; cdr3_nt: TGCGCCAGCAGTGATGGCAGGCCGAGCACAGATACGCAGTATTTT; cdr3_aa: CASSDGRPSTDTQYF
j_call: TRBJ2-2; d_call: TRBD1; clone_size: few; v_call: TRBV6-6; cdr3_nt: TGTGCCAGCACCTTACAGGGGGCGGCCACCGGGGAGCTGTTTTTT; cdr3_aa: CASTLQGAATGELFF
j_call: TRBJ2-6; d_call: TRBD1; clone_size: -; v_call: TRBV2; cdr3_nt: TGTGCCAGCCGACCGGGACAGGGAGCGGGTGGGGCCAACGTCCTGACTTTC; cdr3_aa: CASRPGQGAGGANVLTF
j_call: TRBJ1-6; d_call: -; clone_size: -; v_call: TRBV10-1; cdr3_nt: TGCGCCAGCAGTTTGTCAGGCAGAGATTCACCCCTCCACTTT; cdr3_aa: CASSLSGRDSPLHF
j_call: TRBJ1-2; d_call: -; clone_size: -; v_call: TRBV20-1; cdr3_nt: TGCAGTGCTTCGACCGGGACAACCTACACCTTC; cdr3_aa: CSASTGTTYTF
j_call: TRBJ1-1; d_call: -; clone_size: -; v_call: TRBV10-3; cdr3_nt: TGTGCCACCCGGGAGAGGACGAACACTGAAGCTTTCTTT; cdr3_aa: CATRERTNTEAFF
j_call: TRBJ2-7; d_call: -; clone_size: -; v_call: TRBV11-2; cdr3_nt: TGTGCCAGCAGCTTAGTGGCGGGGAAGGTTTACGAGCAGTACTTC; cdr3_aa: CASSLVAGKVYEQYF
j_call: TRBJ1-1; d_call: -; clone_size: -; v_call: TRBV6-5; cdr3_nt: TGTGCCAGCAGCTACGCTCGCGGGAACACTGAAGCTTTCTTT; cdr3_aa: CASSYARGNTEAFF
j_call: TRBJ1-1; d_call: TRBD1; clone_size: -; v_call: TRBV18; cdr3_nt: TGTGCCAGCTCACCCCAGGGACAGGGGGACACTGAAGCTTTCTTT; cdr3_aa: CASSPQGQGDTEAFF
j_call: TRBJ2-1; d_call: -; clone_size: -; v_call: TRBV29-1; cdr3_nt: TGCAGCGTTGGGTGGAGGACCGACAATGAGCAGTTCTTC; cdr3_aa: CSVGWRTDNEQFF
j_call: TRBJ2-3; d_call: TRBD2; clone_size: -; v_call: TRBV5-1; cdr3_nt: TGCGCCAGCAGCTCTCGGGGGGAAACAGATACGCAGTATTTT; cdr3_aa: CASSSRGETDTQYF
j_call: TRBJ2-3; d_call: -; clone_size: -; v_call: TRBV5-1; cdr3_nt: TGCGCCAGCTCAAACACCGGGACAGATACGCAGTATTTT; cdr3_aa: CASSNTGTDTQYF
j_call: TRBJ2-3; d_call: TRBD2; clone_size: -; v_call: TRBV6-6; cdr3_nt: TGTGCCAGCAGTTCCAACGGGCGGGGGGGCGGAGATACGCAGTATTTT; cdr3_aa: CASSSNGRGGGDTQYF
j_call: TRBJ1-1; d_call: TRBD1; clone_size: -; v_call: TRBV11-2; cdr3_nt: TGTGCCAGCAGCTATCGGACAGGGGATGCTGAAGCTTTCTTT; cdr3_aa: CASSYRTGDAEAFF
j_call: TRBJ2-3; d_call: -; clone_size: -; v_call: TRBV28; cdr3_nt: TGTGCCAGCAGCCCTCGGTCGGCAGATACGCAGTATTTT; cdr3_aa: CASSPRSADTQYF
j_call: TRBJ2-5; d_call: -; clone_size: -; v_call: TRBV4-1; cdr3_nt: TGCGCCAGCAGCCGACCAGCGGCCAACCAGGAGACCCAGTACTTC; cdr3_aa: CASSRPAANQETQYF
j_call: TRBJ2-7; d_call: TRBD1; clone_size: -; v_call: TRBV7-6; cdr3_nt: TGTGCCAGCAGCATCCAGGGGGCATACGAGCAGTACTTC; cdr3_aa: CASSIQGAYEQYF
j_call: TRBJ1-1; d_call: -; clone_size: few; v_call: TRBV6-1; cdr3_nt: TGTGCCAGCAATCGGGAGGTGAACACTGAAGCTTTCTTT; cdr3_aa: CASNREVNTEAFF
j_call: TRBJ1-1; d_call: -; clone_size: -; v_call: TRBV7-9; cdr3_nt: TGTGCCAGCAGCTTAGACGGGGGGCAATGGACTGAAGCTTTCTTT; cdr3_aa: CASSLDGGQWTEAFF
j_call: TRBJ1-2; d_call: -; clone_size: -; v_call: TRBV5-1; cdr3_nt: TGCGCCAGCAGCTCGCTCGGACCGGGATATGGCTACACCTTC; cdr3_aa: CASSSLGPGYGYTF
j_call: TRBJ2-7; d_call: -; clone_size: -; v_call: TRBV6-1; cdr3_nt: TGTGCCAGCTTAGAGGTCGTTGGGGGGGAGCAGTACTTC; cdr3_aa: CASLEVVGGEQYF
j_call: TRBJ1-2; d_call: -; clone_size: -; v_call: TRBV29-1; cdr3_nt: TGCAGCGCGAGGGACACATCTAACTATGGCTACACCTTC; cdr3_aa: CSARDTSNYGYTF
j_call: TRBJ2-7; d_call: TRBD2; clone_size: -; v_call: TRBV27; cdr3_nt: TGTGCCAGCATCGGTAGCGGGGGCTCCTACGAGCAGTACTTC; cdr3_aa: CASIGSGGSYEQYF
j_call: TRBJ1-2; d_call: -; clone_size: -; v_call: TRBV7-2; cdr3_nt: TGTGCGATTGGTGGCGGTGACTACACCTTC; cdr3_aa: CAIGGGDYTF
j_call: TRBJ2-4; d_call: TRBD2; clone_size: -; v_call: TRBV5-4; cdr3_nt: TGTGCCAGCAGCCCGGGACTAGCGGGGGGGCCAAACATTCAGTACTTC; cdr3_aa: CASSPGLAGGPNIQYF
j_call: TRBJ2-7; d_call: -; clone_size: -; v_call: TRBV4-1; cdr3_nt: TGCGCCAGCAGCCAAGAATCAGACACCTACGAGCAGTACTTC; cdr3_aa: CASSQESDTYEQYF
j_call: TRBJ2-3; d_call: -; clone_size: -; v_call: TRBV5-1; cdr3_nt: TGCGCCAGCAGCTTGGAGGGGCGGAGCACAGATACGCAGTATTTT; cdr3_aa: CASSLEGRSTDTQYF
j_call: TRBJ1-2; d_call: TRBD1; clone_size: -; v_call: TRBV28; cdr3_nt: TGTGCCAGCAGCCGACAGGGGGCGGCTCGTGGCTACACCTTC; cdr3_aa: CASSRQGAARGYTF
j_call: TRBJ2-2; d_call: TRBD2; clone_size: -; v_call: TRBV15; cdr3_nt: TGTGCCACCAGCAGAGGTTCTCTAGCGGGGGGCACCGGGGAGCTGCTTTTT; cdr3_aa: CATSRGSLAGGTGELLF
j_call: TRBJ1-2; d_call: TRBD1; clone_size: -; v_call: TRBV5-8; cdr3_nt: TGTGCCAGCATCTTAGGGACAGGGTTAAACACCTTC; cdr3_aa: CASILGTGLNTF
j_call: TRBJ2-3; d_call: TRBD2; clone_size: -; v_call: TRBV9; cdr3_nt: TGTGCCAGCAGCCCCCTAGCGGGGGACGGAGATACGCAGTATTTT; cdr3_aa: CASSPLAGDGDTQYF
j_call: TRBJ1-6; d_call: -; clone_size: few; v_call: TRBV6-6; cdr3_nt: TGTGCCAGCACCTTTGGTGGGGAGGCTTCACCCCTCCACTTT; cdr3_aa: CASTFGGEASPLHF
j_call: TRBJ2-3; d_call: -; clone_size: -; v_call: TRBV6-1; cdr3_nt: TGTGCCAGCACAGGGGCCTTCACAGATACGCAGTATTTT; cdr3_aa: CASTGAFTDTQYF
j_call: TRBJ2-5; d_call: -; clone_size: -; v_call: TRBV11-1; cdr3_nt: TGTGCCAGCACTTGGGGCAGTGGGACCCAGTACTTC; cdr3_aa: CASTWGSGTQYF
j_call: TRBJ1-2; d_call: -; clone_size: -; v_call: TRBV29-1; cdr3_nt: TGCAGCGTTGATCCGGTGGCTAACTATGGCTACACCTTC; cdr3_aa: CSVDPVANYGYTF
j_call: TRBJ2-1; d_call: TRBD2; clone_size: few; v_call: TRBV7-6; cdr3_nt: TGTGCCAGCAGCGTCATCACTAGCGGGGCCGCCTACAATGAGCAGTTCTTC; cdr3_aa: CASSVITSGAAYNEQFF
j_call: TRBJ2-1; d_call: -; clone_size: -; v_call: TRBV6-4; cdr3_nt: TGTGCCAGCAGTGAAGGGGATAGCTCCTACAATGAGCAGTTCTTC; cdr3_aa: CASSEGDSSYNEQFF